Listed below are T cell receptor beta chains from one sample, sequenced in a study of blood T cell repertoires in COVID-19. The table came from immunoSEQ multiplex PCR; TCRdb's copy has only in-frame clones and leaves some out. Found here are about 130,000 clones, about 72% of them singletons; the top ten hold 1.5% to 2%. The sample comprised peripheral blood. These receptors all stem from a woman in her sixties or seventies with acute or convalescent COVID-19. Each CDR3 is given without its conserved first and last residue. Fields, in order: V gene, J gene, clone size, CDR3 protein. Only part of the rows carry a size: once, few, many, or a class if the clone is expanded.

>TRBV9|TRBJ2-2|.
ASSAKDYGNTGELF
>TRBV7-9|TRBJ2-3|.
ASSRMGGLAGSWVQY
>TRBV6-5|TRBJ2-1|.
ASSYRRQGNEQF
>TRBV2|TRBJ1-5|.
ASKGGQREKPQH
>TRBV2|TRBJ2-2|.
ASGLKGGVGELF
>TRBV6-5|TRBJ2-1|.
ASSLVQGTYNEQF
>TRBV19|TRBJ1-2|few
ASSISGSRDYGYT
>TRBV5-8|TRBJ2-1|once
ASSLGTSEYNEQF
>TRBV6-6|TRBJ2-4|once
ASSLDRSKNIQY
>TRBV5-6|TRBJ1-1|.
ASSLAGKTEAF
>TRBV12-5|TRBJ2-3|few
ASGLRRGGDTQY
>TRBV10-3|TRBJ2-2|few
AISDGTSGVWARTGELF
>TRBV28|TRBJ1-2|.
ASSRDGGRNYGYT
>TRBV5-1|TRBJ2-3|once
ASSLAGGAPDTQY